This T cell receptor beta chain comes out of a study of CD8 T cells in Susac syndrome (dated by TCRdb to the late 2010s). For the wider study: The study used repertoire sequencing to test whether antigen drove CD8+ T cell activation and differentiation in Susac syndrome.

Peripheral blood CD8+ and CD4+ T cells from healthy donors, Susac syndrome patients and multiple sclerosis patients were profiled by high-throughput TCR beta sequencing. Healthy donors were age- and sex-matched controls. Bulk CD8+ and CD4+ T cells were purified magnetically by negative isolation, whereas CD8+ TEMRA cells were enriched by FACS. Blood was drawn into EDTA tubes, processed within 24 hours, and PBMCs were isolated by density gradient centrifugation. PBMCs intended for TCR sequencing were cryopreserved in liquid nitrogen and were subsequently thawed in a 37 degrees C water bath. The sorted or isolated CD4+, CD8+ and CD8+ TEMRA cells had a purity of 90% or higher. The CDR3 runs 15 amino acids, cysteine and phenylalanine included. The read is trimmed to its CDR3 DNA, 45 bases read in frame from base 1. The germline V and J ends show losses of 3 bases and 2 bases respectively, and no gene match explains 4 bases of the junction. CDR1 LGHDT and CDR2 YNNKEL were looked up in the germline V gene (reference sequence).

RNA was extracted with the RNeasy kit and roughly 0.5 to 1 ug was reverse transcribed using random hexamers. TCR beta CDR3 regions were amplified with the immunoSEQ multiplex PCR assay covering 54 Vbeta and 13 Jbeta segments. PCR amplification bias was corrected by using a synthetic template baseline for primer optimization and computational correction. Regarding the original processing steps: Only productive sequences were kept, with reads annotated to V, D and J genes according to IMGT and analyzed in immunoSEQ Analyzer. To calculate clonality, Shannon entropy was normalized by log2 of the number of productive unique sequences and then subtracted from one. Public and private clones were assessed among the 100 most prevalent clones of each patient and control. Clones were defined as Susac-specific if absent from the healthy and MS cohorts, from roughly 1,100 published viral clones and from other ImmuneACCESS disease sequences. Using fastp trimming at Q25 and MiXCR clonotype assembly, TCRdb reanalyzed the public sequencing data and kept in-frame beta chains. Every entry covers one CDR3 protein and lists the most common genes and DNA from its rows. TCRdb assigned the V and J calls; the authors' analysis was not used. The sample has some 190,000 distinct CDR3 sequences on record, 93% of them singletons. The ten biggest clones cover 0.1% of the sample.

In regard to this clonotype: No antigen is known for it. Base qualities are not provided; no much larger clone lies one nucleotide away.

The paper as a whole reports these results and caveats: The study acknowledged that relatively few individuals were included in the TCR sequencing and HLA analysis.

The sequenced material came from CD4+ T cells from PBMCs. This receptor was taken from a human donor in good health. In this chain, TRBV3-1 is recombined with TRBJ2-7; 10 nucleotides in the junction match TRBD2. The CDR3 protein: CASSQSSGGPYEQYF. The base sequence is TGTGCCAGCAGCCAGAGTAGCGGGGGGCCCTACGAGCAGTACTTC.